The rows below give T cell receptor beta chains drawn from one sample of a study of T cells after yellow fever vaccination. Using its own MiXCR run on the 5' RACE reads, TCRdb lists one record per CDR3 protein. Here the sample spans tens of thousands of distinct CDR3 sequences, more than 5.5% being singletons. Sequencing was performed on CD8+ T cells sorted from PBMCs, taken 5 days after the first yellow fever vaccination. These receptors were taken from a man between 18 and 29 years old who received the YFV17D yellow fever vaccine. Both conserved end residues are part of each CDR3. The D gene is left open where the match is weak. A row's size may be missing; if present it is once, few, many or a size class.

j_gene,abundance,v_gene,d_gene,CDR3aa,CDR3nt
TRBJ2-3,NA,TRBV3-1,NA,CASSQEVLRGADTQYF,TGTGCCAGCAGCCAAGAGGTCCTGCGCGGGGCAGATACGCAGTATTTT
TRBJ1-1,few,TRBV15,NA,CATSRASNTEAFF,TGTGCCACCAGCAGGGCATCGAACACTGAAGCTTTCTTT
TRBJ2-7,many,TRBV20-1,NA,CSARVIGDSYEQYF,TGCAGTGCTAGAGTTATCGGTGACTCCTACGAGCAGTACTTC
TRBJ2-2,NA,TRBV6-1,NA,CATVKEGVWSGELFF,TGTGCCACCGTCAAGGAGGGGGTCTGGTCCGGGGAGCTGTTTTTT
TRBJ2-3,many,TRBV29-1,TRBD2,CSGLAGPTTDTQYF,TGCAGCGGGCTAGCGGGGCCTACCACAGATACGCAGTATTTT
TRBJ2-2,many,TRBV6-2/TRBV6-3,NA,CASRNGGPTGELFF,TGTGCCAGCAGAAATGGGGGGCCCACCGGGGAGCTGTTTTTT
TRBJ2-5,many,TRBV7-9,TRBD1,CASSPPGQGKETQYF,TGTGCCAGCAGCCCTCCGGGACAGGGAAAAGAGACCCAGTACTTC
TRBJ2-1,few,TRBV6-2/TRBV6-3,TRBD2,CASRTSGGPLNEQFF,TGTGCCAGCAGGACTAGCGGGGGGCCCCTCAATGAGCAGTTCTTC
TRBJ2-3,NA,TRBV4-1,NA,CASSLPTGWDTQYF,TGCGCCAGCAGCCTGCCGACAGGCTGGGATACGCAGTATTTT
TRBJ1-2,NA,TRBV29-1,TRBD1,CSAQTGTYGYTF,TGCAGCGCCCAGACAGGGACCTATGGCTACACCTTC
TRBJ1-2,NA,TRBV6-2/TRBV6-3,NA,CASSGQGFFDGYTF,TGTGCCAGCAGTGGCCAGGGATTCTTCGATGGCTACACCTTC
TRBJ2-7,many,TRBV7-9,NA,CASSLGGGLTHEQYF,TGTGCCAGCAGCTTAGGGGGCGGCCTAACTCACGAGCAGTACTTC
TRBJ2-5,few,TRBV4-3,NA,CASSQVNRGTQYF,TGCGCCAGCAGCCAAGTAAATAGAGGGACCCAGTACTTC
TRBJ2-7,few,TRBV20-1,TRBD2,CSASGLAEYEQYF,TGCAGTGCCTCGGGACTAGCAGAGTACGAGCAGTACTTC
TRBJ1-4,NA,TRBV4-3,NA,CASSQDISAGEKLFF,TGCGCCAGCAGCCAAGATATTTCGGCAGGGGAAAAACTGTTTTTT
TRBJ1-2,NA,TRBV6-1,TRBD1,CASSKGQGRGVNYGYTF,TGTGCCAGCAGTAAGGGACAGGGTAGGGGTGTTAACTATGGCTACACCTTC
TRBJ2-7,NA,TRBV5-5,NA,CASSPGPLYEQYF,TGTGCCAGCAGCCCAGGGCCCCTCTACGAGCAGTACTTC
TRBJ1-4,many,TRBV4-3,NA,CASSQERGRSNEKLFF,TGCGCCAGCAGCCAAGAGAGGGGGAGGTCTAATGAAAAACTGTTTTTT
TRBJ2-1,many,TRBV11-1,NA,CASSLRPLSSPTNNEQFF,TGTGCCAGCAGCTTACGTCCGCTATCTAGCCCGACAAATAATGAGCAGTTCTTC
TRBJ2-2,many,TRBV29-1,NA,CSVVSANTGELFF,TGCAGCGTTGTCTCCGCGAACACCGGGGAGCTGTTTTTT
TRBJ2-6,few,TRBV15,NA,CATSRERGVGANVLTF,TGTGCCACCAGCAGAGAGAGGGGGGTCGGGGCCAACGTCCTGACTTTC
TRBJ2-5,NA,TRBV15,TRBD1,CATSNNRQGAETQYF,TGTGCCACCAGCAACAATAGACAGGGAGCAGAGACCCAGTACTTC
TRBJ2-7,few,TRBV12-3/TRBV12-4,NA,CASSLKARGEQYF,TGTGCCAGCAGTTTAAAAGCAAGGGGCGAGCAGTACTTC
TRBJ2-1,few,TRBV18,TRBD2,CASSHLAGDPWEQFF,TGTGCCAGCTCACACCTAGCGGGGGACCCGTGGGAGCAGTTCTTC
TRBJ2-1,many,TRBV6-2/TRBV6-3,NA,CASSSSSYNEQFF,TGTGCCAGCAGTTCTAGCTCCTACAATGAGCAGTTCTTC
TRBJ2-7,few,TRBV5-1,NA,CASSFEGSYEQYF,TGCGCCAGCAGCTTCGAAGGTTCCTACGAGCAGTACTTC
TRBJ1-2,many,TRBV19,NA,CASSPGARGYFYDGYTF,TGTGCCAGTAGTCCGGGCGCTCGGGGGTATTTTTATGATGGCTACACCTTC
TRBJ1-2,NA,TRBV4-3,NA,CASSPSRGNYGYTF,TGCGCCAGCAGCCCGAGCAGGGGTAACTATGGCTACACCTTC
TRBJ1-1,NA,TRBV7-8,NA,CASTSRGRVTEAFF,TGTGCCAGCACCTCGAGGGGGAGAGTCACTGAAGCTTTCTTT
TRBJ1-4,few,TRBV7-9,NA,CASSPLVRNPNEKLFF,TGTGCCAGCAGCCCGCTCGTGAGGAACCCGAATGAAAAACTGTTTTTT
TRBJ2-1,few,TRBV6-5,NA,CASSYLGSSYNEQFF,TGTGCCAGCAGTTACCTGGGTTCCTCCTACAATGAGCAGTTCTTC
TRBJ2-7,few,TRBV5-8,TRBD1,CASSLRQGDGEQYF,TGTGCCAGCAGCTTGCGACAGGGTGACGGCGAGCAGTACTTC
TRBJ1-1,few,TRBV5-6,TRBD1,CASSFGQGVRAFF,TGTGCCAGCAGCTTTGGTCAGGGGGTGAGGGCTTTCTTT
TRBJ2-1,few,TRBV7-9,TRBD2,CASRLSGGPNDEQFF,TGTGCCAGCAGACTCAGCGGGGGGCCCAACGATGAGCAGTTCTTC
TRBJ1-4,NA,TRBV7-9,NA,CASSGTSTNEKLFF,TGTGCCAGCAGTGGGACATCAACTAATGAAAAACTGTTTTTT
TRBJ2-1,many,TRBV5-1,NA,CASRPPTYNEQFF,TGCGCCAGCCGTCCCCCTACCTACAATGAGCAGTTCTTC
TRBJ2-3,NA,TRBV9,TRBD2,CASSGVEGLAGSTDTQYF,TGTGCCAGCAGCGGCGTCGAGGGACTAGCGGGGAGCACAGATACGCAGTATTTT
TRBJ1-6,NA,TRBV11-1,TRBD1,CASRQEDRGHSPLHF,TGTGCCAGCAGACAAGAGGACAGGGGGCATTCACCCCTCCACTTT
TRBJ2-7,few,TRBV5-6,NA,CASSLLVFGNYEQYF,TGTGCCAGCAGCTTGTTGGTATTTGGCAACTACGAGCAGTACTTC
TRBJ1-1,many,TRBV14,NA,CASSQDVRASGAFF,TGTGCCAGCAGCCAAGATGTCAGGGCGAGTGGAGCTTTCTTT
TRBJ2-5,many,TRBV20-1,NA,CSARDPGTLKETQYF,TGCAGTGCTAGAGATCCCGGGACCCTGAAAGAGACCCAGTACTTC
TRBJ1-3,few,TRBV19,NA,CASSRSWQISGNTIYF,TGTGCCAGTAGCAGGTCGTGGCAAATCTCTGGAAACACCATATATTTT
TRBJ2-5,few,TRBV20-1,NA,CSARTTQETQYF,TGCAGTGCTAGGACTACTCAAGAGACCCAGTACTTC
TRBJ2-4,few,TRBV27,NA,CASSATLGGNIQYF,TGTGCCAGCAGTGCCACACTAGGGGGAAACATTCAGTACTTC
TRBJ1-1,NA,TRBV19,TRBD1,CASAYRGDTEAFF,TGTGCCAGCGCATACAGGGGAGACACTGAAGCTTTCTTT
TRBJ2-6,NA,TRBV3-1,NA,CATCPGLSGANVLTF,TGTGCCACCTGCCCGGGTCTATCTGGGGCCAACGTCCTGACTTTC
TRBJ2-4,few,TRBV6-5,TRBD1,CASSYSMDRVASRNIQYF,TGTGCCAGCAGTTACTCGATGGACAGGGTGGCATCGAGAAACATTCAGTACTTC
TRBJ1-1,few,TRBV19,TRBD1,CASSNPWDRANTEAFF,TGTGCCAGTAGTAACCCCTGGGACAGGGCAAACACTGAAGCTTTCTTT
TRBJ2-1,many,TRBV27,NA,CASSWSGTYNEQFF,TGTGCCAGCAGTTGGTCAGGGACATACAATGAGCAGTTCTTC
TRBJ2-3,NA,TRBV5-1,NA,CASSPFRQQGFDTQYF,TGCGCCAGCAGCCCGTTCCGCCAACAGGGTTTCGATACGCAGTATTTT
TRBJ2-1,many,TRBV5-6,NA,CASSLDYKEQFF,TGTGCCAGCAGCTTGGACTACAAGGAGCAGTTCTTC
TRBJ2-7,NA,TRBV29-1,NA,CSVLKLYEQYF,TGCAGCGTATTAAAGTTATACGAGCAGTACTTC
TRBJ2-1,few,TRBV2,TRBD2,CASSEALAGNNEQFF,TGTGCCAGCAGTGAAGCCCTAGCGGGAAACAATGAGCAGTTCTTC